This T cell receptor beta chain was recorded in a study of response to subunit inactivated influenza vaccine. TCRdb fed the RT-PCR reads into MiXCR, producing one record per CDR3 protein. The table has roughly 630,000 distinct CDR3 sequences, around 15% seen once. V lost 4 bases and J 4 bases, leaving 17 bases between the germline ends. Germline CDR1 reads SGHRS; CDR2 reads YFSETQ. The CDR3 runs 15 residues. This clonotype has just a few counts. Its target is unknown. Findings and limits, study-wide: Only a handful of new T cells, the authors suggested, are recruited with each seasonal influenza vaccination.

The chain has TRBV5-1 and TRBJ2-5; D unresolved. The sample here was PBMCs from blood, taken roughly 15 days before vaccination. This receptor was taken from a man aged 50-60 years who received an inactivated influenza vaccine. CDR3 sequence reads: CASSEVARRSETQYF. CDR3 nucleotide sequence: TGCGCCAGCAGCGAGGTGGCCCGGCGATCAGAGACCCAGTACTTC.